Listed below are T cell receptor beta chains from one sample, sequenced in a study of response to subunit inactivated influenza vaccine. MiXCR was run by TCRdb on the RT-PCR reads, yielding one entry per CDR3 protein. The sample gives 600,000 to 700,000 distinct CDR3 sequences, 12% to 15% of which show up once; 6.5% to 8% is in the top ten. The input for sequencing was PBMCs from blood, taken 14 to 15 days before vaccination. Receptors were obtained from a man aged 50 or older who received an inactivated influenza vaccine. CDR3s include the opening cysteine and the closing phenylalanine or tryptophan. A D gene is named only where the DNA matches it firmly. Part of the rows lack a size; the others show once, few, many or a class for expanded clones.

D | J | V | size | DNA | CDR3
- | TRBJ2-5 | TRBV4-2 | - | TGTGCCAGCAGCCCCGGACGAAAAGTGGAGACCCAGTACTTC | CASSPGRKVETQYF
TRBD2 | TRBJ2-7 | TRBV11-2 | - | TGTGCCAGCAGCTTATGGCGGGGGGGCACCGACGAGCAGTACTTC | CASSLWRGGTDEQYF
- | TRBJ1-6 | TRBV11-2 | many | TGTGCCAGCAGCTTACCCGCCGAGCGCTTGCATTCACCCCTCCACTTT | CASSLPAERLHSPLHF
TRBD1 | TRBJ2-7 | TRBV7-2 | - | TGTGCCAGCAGCGACCGGACAGGAACCTACGAGCAGTACTTC | CASSDRTGTYEQYF
TRBD1 | TRBJ2-3 | TRBV29-1 | few | TGCAGCGTTGAAGATATGGACAGGGCCCCAGATACGCAGTATTTT | CSVEDMDRAPDTQYF
- | TRBJ1-1 | TRBV6-6 | - | TGTGCCAGCAGTCCAACGAACACTGAAGCTTTCTTT | CASSPTNTEAFF
- | TRBJ2-5 | TRBV12-3/TRBV12-4 | - | TGTGCCAGCAGTTTAGGCAGGAGTTACCAAGAGACCCAGTACTTC | CASSLGRSYQETQYF
TRBD2 | TRBJ2-3 | TRBV24-1 | - | TGTGCCACCAGTGATTTGCGGGAGGGTTGGGATACGCAGTATTTT | CATSDLREGWDTQYF
- | TRBJ2-7 | TRBV29-1 | few | TGCAGCGTTGTGCAGGACTCCTACGAGCAGTACTTC | CSVVQDSYEQYF
- | TRBJ2-2 | TRBV28 | - | TGTGCCAGCAGTTTTTCCGGTTCCGTAGAGCTGTTTTTT | CASSFSGSVELFF
- | TRBJ2-5 | TRBV7-8 | - | TGTGCCAGCAGCTTAGCGGGGTTTCAAGAGACCCAGTACTTC | CASSLAGFQETQYF
- | TRBJ2-3 | TRBV7-3 | - | TGTGCCAGCAGCCCCGGACCGGAGGTCGATACGCAGTATTTT | CASSPGPEVDTQYF
TRBD1 | TRBJ2-7 | TRBV5-5 | - | TGTGCCAGCAGCTTCCGGACAGGGGTCTACGAGCAGTACTTC | CASSFRTGVYEQYF
- | TRBJ1-5 | TRBV5-1 | few | TGCGCCAGCAGCTCGGGTCAGGATCAGCCCCAGCATTTT | CASSSGQDQPQHF
- | TRBJ2-1 | TRBV4-1 | few | TGCGCCAGCAGCCCGGGAAGGGGGGCCCTCTACAATGAGCAGTTCTTC | CASSPGRGALYNEQFF
TRBD1 | TRBJ2-4 | TRBV7-2 | many | TGTGCCAGCAGCTTAGAGTCAGGGGGCTTGAACATTCAGTACTTC | CASSLESGGLNIQYF
TRBD2 | TRBJ2-7 | TRBV5-1 | few | TGCGCCAGCAGCTTGGAGTCGGGGGGTTACGAGCAGTACTTC | CASSLESGGYEQYF
- | TRBJ2-3 | TRBV7-9 | few | TGTGCCAGCAGCTTAGACCGATTTTCCACAGATACGCAGTATTTT | CASSLDRFSTDTQYF
- | TRBJ2-1 | TRBV4-3 | - | TGCGCCAGCAGCCTATCCGAACACCGGGGCTACAATGAGCAGTTCTTC | CASSLSEHRGYNEQFF
TRBD1 | TRBJ2-7 | TRBV7-7 | - | TGTGCTAGCAGCCCCCAGGGACAGATCTACGAGCAGTACTTC | CASSPQGQIYEQYF
- | TRBJ2-3 | TRBV12-3/TRBV12-4 | - | TGTGCCAGCAGTTTAACTCGCGGGGGCCGCCCTCGCACAGATACGCAGTATTTT | CASSLTRGGRPRTDTQYF
- | TRBJ2-1 | TRBV24-1 | few | TGTGCCACCAGTGACCTGACAGACAATGAGCAGTTCTTC | CATSDLTDNEQFF
- | TRBJ1-4 | TRBV12-3/TRBV12-4 | few | TGTGCCAGCAGTTGGCAGGTTAATGAAAAACTGTTTTTT | CASSWQVNEKLFF
- | TRBJ2-7 | TRBV19 | few | TGTGCCAGTAGTGGGGGATACCGCTCCTACGAGCAGTACTTC | CASSGGYRSYEQYF
TRBD2 | TRBJ2-2 | TRBV5-1 | many | TGCGCCAGCAGCTTTGGGCAGCGGGAGACCGGGGAGCTGTTTTTT | CASSFGQRETGELFF
- | TRBJ2-7 | TRBV4-3 | - | TGCGCCAGCAGCCAAGATATAGCTCTAGCCTCCTACGAGCAGTACTTC | CASSQDIALASYEQYF
TRBD1 | TRBJ1-4 | TRBV7-2 | few | TGTGCCAGCAGCGCAATTTTCCGGGACAGAAACGAAAAACTGTTTTTT | CASSAIFRDRNEKLFF
TRBD2 | TRBJ2-1 | TRBV6-2/TRBV6-3 | - | TGTGCCAGCAGTCCTCTGTGGGCGGGAGGGAATGAGCAGTTCTTC | CASSPLWAGGNEQFF
TRBD1 | TRBJ1-1 | TRBV6-2/TRBV6-3 | - | TGTGCCAGCAGAAGGGACAGGGTCGGAGTGAACACTGAAGCTTTCTTT | CASRRDRVGVNTEAFF
- | TRBJ2-6 | TRBV5-6 | - | TGTGCCAGCAGAGAACCAGGGACTGGGGCCAACGTCCTGACTTTC | CASREPGTGANVLTF
- | TRBJ2-3 | TRBV11-3 | few | TGTGCCAGCAGCTTAGATCGGCGGAATACGCAGTATTTT | CASSLDRRNTQYF
- | TRBJ1-1 | TRBV16 | - | TGTGCCAGCAGTCGAGAGGGGCAGGTCACTGAAGCTTTCTTT | CASSREGQVTEAFF
- | TRBJ2-3 | TRBV20-1 | few | TGCAGTGCCGTGGACGGATACACAGATACGCAGTATTTT | CSAVDGYTDTQYF
- | TRBJ2-3 | TRBV7-2 | - | TGTGCCAGCACCGACGGACGGGCGAGAGCAGATACGCAGTATTTT | CASTDGRARADTQYF